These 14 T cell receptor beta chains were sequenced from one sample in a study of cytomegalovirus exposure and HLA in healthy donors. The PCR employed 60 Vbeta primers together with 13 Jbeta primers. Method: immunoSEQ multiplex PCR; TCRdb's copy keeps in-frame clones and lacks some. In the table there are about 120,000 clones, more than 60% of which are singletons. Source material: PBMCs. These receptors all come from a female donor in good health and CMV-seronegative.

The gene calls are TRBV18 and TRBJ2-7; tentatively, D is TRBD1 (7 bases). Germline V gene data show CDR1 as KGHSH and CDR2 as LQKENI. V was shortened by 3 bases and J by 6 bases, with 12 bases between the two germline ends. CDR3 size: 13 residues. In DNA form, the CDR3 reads TGTGCCAGCTCACCTAGGCAGGGGGGCGAGCAGTACTTC. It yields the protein CASSPRQGGEQYF. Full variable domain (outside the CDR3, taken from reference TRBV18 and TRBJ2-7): NAGVMQNPRHLVRRRGQEARLRCSPMKGHSHVYWYRQLPEEGLKFMVYLQKENIIDESGMPKERFSAEFPKEGPSILRIQQVVRGDSAAYFCASSPRQGGEQYFGPGTRLTVT.

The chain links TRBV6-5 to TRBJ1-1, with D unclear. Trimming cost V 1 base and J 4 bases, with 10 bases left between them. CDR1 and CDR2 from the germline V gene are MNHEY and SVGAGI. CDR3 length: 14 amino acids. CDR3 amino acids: CASSYYPLSTEAFF. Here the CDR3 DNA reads TGTGCCAGCAGTTACTACCCTCTGAGCACTGAAGCTTTCTTT.

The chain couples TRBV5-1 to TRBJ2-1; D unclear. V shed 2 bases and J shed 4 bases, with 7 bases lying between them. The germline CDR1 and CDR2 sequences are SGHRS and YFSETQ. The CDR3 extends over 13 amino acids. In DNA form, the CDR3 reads TGCGCCAGCAGCTTCAGGCCGTACAATGAGCAGTTCTTC. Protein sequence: CASSFRPYNEQFF.

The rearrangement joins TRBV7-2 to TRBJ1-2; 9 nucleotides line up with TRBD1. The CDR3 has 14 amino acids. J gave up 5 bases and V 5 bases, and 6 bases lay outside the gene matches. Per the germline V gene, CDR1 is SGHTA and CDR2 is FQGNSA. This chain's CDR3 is CASSQSGTGYGYTF. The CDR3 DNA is TGTGCCAGCAGCCAAAGCGGGACAGGGTATGGCTACACCTTC. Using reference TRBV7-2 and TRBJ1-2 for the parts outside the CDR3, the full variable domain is GAGVSQSPSNKVTEKGKDVELRCDPISGHTALYWYRQSLGQGLEFLIYFQGNSAPDKSGLPSDRFSAERTGGSVSTLTIQRTQQEDSAVYLCASSQSGTGYGYTFGSGTRLTVV.

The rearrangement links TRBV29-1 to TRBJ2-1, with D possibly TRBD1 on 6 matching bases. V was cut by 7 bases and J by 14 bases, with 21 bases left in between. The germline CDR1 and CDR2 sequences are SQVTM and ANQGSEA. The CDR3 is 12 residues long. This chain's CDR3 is CSGGDKAGDKFF. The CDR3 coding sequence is TGCAGCGGAGGGGATAAGGCAGGGGATAAGTTCTTC.

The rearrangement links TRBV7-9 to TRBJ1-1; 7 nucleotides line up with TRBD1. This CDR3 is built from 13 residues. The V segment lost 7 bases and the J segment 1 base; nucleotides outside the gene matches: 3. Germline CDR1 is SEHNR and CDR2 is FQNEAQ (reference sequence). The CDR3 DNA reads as TGTGCCAGCATGACAGGGTGGAACACTGAAGCTTTCTTT. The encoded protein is CASMTGWNTEAFF.

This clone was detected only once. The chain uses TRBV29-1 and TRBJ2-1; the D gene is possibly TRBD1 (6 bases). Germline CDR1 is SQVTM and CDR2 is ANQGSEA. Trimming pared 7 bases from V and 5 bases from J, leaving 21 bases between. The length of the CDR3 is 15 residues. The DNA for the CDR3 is TGCAGCGCCAATCGAGGGGGAAGGCGGGACAATGAGCAGTTCTTC. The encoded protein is CSANRGGRRDNEQFF.

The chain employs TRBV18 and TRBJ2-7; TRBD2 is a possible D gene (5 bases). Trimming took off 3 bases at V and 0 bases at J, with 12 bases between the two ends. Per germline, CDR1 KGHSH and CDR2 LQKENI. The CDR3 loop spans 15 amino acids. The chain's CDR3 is CASSPAAESSYEQYF. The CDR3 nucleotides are TGTGCCAGCTCACCGGCAGCGGAGAGCTCCTACGAGCAGTACTTC.

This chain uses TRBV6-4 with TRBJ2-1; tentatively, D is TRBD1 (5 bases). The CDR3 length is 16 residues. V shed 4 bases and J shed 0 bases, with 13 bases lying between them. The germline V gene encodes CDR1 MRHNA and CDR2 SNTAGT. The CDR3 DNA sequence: TGTGCCAGCAGTGCAGGTGGACACCTCTCCTACAATGAGCAGTTCTTC. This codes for CASSAGGHLSYNEQFF.

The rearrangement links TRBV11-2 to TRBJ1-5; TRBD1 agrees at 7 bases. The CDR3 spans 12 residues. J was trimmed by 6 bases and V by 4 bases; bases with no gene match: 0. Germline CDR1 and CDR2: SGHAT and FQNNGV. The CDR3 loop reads CASSSGGQPQHF. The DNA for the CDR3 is TGTGCCAGCAGCTCAGGGGGTCAGCCCCAGCATTTT.

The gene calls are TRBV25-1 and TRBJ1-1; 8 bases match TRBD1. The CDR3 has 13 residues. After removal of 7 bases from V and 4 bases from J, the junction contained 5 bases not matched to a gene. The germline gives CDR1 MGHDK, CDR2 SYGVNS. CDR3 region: CASTFGQGTEAFF. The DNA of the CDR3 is TGTGCCAGCACCTTCGGACAGGGCACTGAAGCTTTCTTT. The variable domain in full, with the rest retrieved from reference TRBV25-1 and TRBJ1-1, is EADIYQTPRYLVIGTGKKITLECSQTMGHDKMYWYQQDPGMELHLIHYSYGVNSTEKGDLSSESTVSRIRTEHFPLTLESARPSHTSQYLCASTFGQGTEAFFGQGTRLTVV.

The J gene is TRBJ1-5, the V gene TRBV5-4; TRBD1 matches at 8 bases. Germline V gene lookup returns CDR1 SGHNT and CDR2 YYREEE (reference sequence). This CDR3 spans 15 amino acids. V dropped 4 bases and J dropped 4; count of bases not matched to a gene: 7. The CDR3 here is CASSVGQGANQPQHF. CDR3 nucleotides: TGTGCCAGCAGCGTCGGACAGGGCGCGAATCAGCCCCAGCATTTT.

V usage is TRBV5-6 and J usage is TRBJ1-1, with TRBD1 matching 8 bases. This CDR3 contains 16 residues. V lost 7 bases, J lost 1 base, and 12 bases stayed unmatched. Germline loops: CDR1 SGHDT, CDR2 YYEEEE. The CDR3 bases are TGTGCCAGCCCCCCTGGACAGGGTCCATCGAACACTGAAGCTTTCTTT. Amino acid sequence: CASPPGQGPSNTEAFF.

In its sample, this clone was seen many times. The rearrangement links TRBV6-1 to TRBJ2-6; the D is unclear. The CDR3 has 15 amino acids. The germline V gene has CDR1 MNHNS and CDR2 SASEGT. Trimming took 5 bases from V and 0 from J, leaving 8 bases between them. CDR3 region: CASSLEDSGANVLTF. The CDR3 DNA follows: TGTGCCAGCAGTCTAGAGGACTCTGGGGCCAACGTCCTGACTTTC.